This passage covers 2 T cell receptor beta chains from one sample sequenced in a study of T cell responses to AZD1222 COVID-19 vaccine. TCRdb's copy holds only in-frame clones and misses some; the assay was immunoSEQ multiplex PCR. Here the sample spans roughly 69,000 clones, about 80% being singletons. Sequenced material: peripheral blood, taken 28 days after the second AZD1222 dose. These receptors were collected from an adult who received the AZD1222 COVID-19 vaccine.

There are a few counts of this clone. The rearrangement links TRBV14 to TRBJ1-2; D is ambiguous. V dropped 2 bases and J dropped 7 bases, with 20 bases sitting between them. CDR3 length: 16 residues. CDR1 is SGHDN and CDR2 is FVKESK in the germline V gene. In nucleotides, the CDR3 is TGTGCCAGCAGCCAAAATCCAGGTTCACCCACGGGTGGCTACACCTTC. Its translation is CASSQNPGSPTGGYTF. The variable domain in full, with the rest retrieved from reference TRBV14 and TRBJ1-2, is EAGVTQFPSHSVIEKGQTVTLRCDPISGHDNLYWYRRVMGKEIKFLLHFVKESKQDESGMPNNRFLAERTGGTYSTLKVQPAELEDSGVYFCASSQNPGSPTGGYTFGSGTRLTVV.

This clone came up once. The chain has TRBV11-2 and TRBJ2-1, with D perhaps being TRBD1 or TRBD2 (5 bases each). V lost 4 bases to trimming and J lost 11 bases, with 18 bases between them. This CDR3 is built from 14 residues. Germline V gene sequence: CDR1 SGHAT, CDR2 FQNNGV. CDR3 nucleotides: TGTGCCAGCAGCTCTTTGTTGGGGGTGTCTAAGCAGTTCTTC. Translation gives CASSSLLGVSKQFF.